The present T cell receptor (beta chain) was sequenced within a study of control samples from healthy donors and cancer patients. The germline V gene has CDR1 SGHRS and CDR2 YFSETQ. This CDR3 spans 19 amino acids. Unmatched junction bases numbered 10, after V lost 4 bases and J lost 0 bases. The table came from immunoSEQ multiplex PCR; TCRdb's copy has only in-frame clones and leaves some out. Of tens of thousands of clones listed, approximately 84% are singletons. This TCR was recovered from a woman between 50 and 59 years old in good health. The sequencing input was blood. The J gene is TRBJ2-1, the V gene TRBV5-1; 13 bases line up with TRBD2. The CDR3 bases are TGCGCCAGCAGCCCATGGACTAGCGGGAGTGCAGGCTCCTACAATGAGCAGTTCTTC. Translated: CASSPWTSGSAGSYNEQFF.